This entry lists 15 T cell receptor beta chains sequenced from one sample in a study of cytomegalovirus exposure and HLA in healthy donors. Both 60 Vbeta primers and 13 Jbeta primers went into the PCR. Only in-frame clones appear in the TCRdb table, and some are missing; sequencing was by immunoSEQ multiplex PCR. This sample yields roughly 150,000 clones, of which approximately 71% are seen a single time; 8.5% to 12% belongs to the top ten. Sequencing used PBMCs. These receptors were collected from a man aged 25-40 years in good health and CMV-seropositive.

In this sample, this clone turned up a few times. V and J are TRBV18 and TRBJ2-2; D is possibly TRBD1 (6 bases). Germline CDR1 reads KGHSH; CDR2 reads LQKENI. Deletions cut 6 bases from V and 1 base from J, with 12 bases between. CDR3 length: 15 residues. Here the CDR3 reads CASSLKGQNTGELFF. The DNA for the CDR3 is TGTGCCAGCTCGCTAAAGGGACAGAACACCGGGGAGCTGTTTTTT. Based on the CDR3 plus reference TRBV18 and TRBJ2-2, the full variable domain is NAGVMQNPRHLVRRRGQEARLRCSPMKGHSHVYWYRQLPEEGLKFMVYLQKENIIDESGMPKERFSAEFPKEGPSILRIQQVVRGDSAAYFCASSLKGQNTGELFFGEGSRLTVL.

The V gene is TRBV6-5, the J gene TRBJ2-5; tentatively, D is TRBD2 (6 bases). This CDR3 contains 15 residues. The germline V gene encodes CDR1 MNHEY and CDR2 SVGAGI. Trimming took 2 bases from V and 3 from J, leaving 13 bases between them. DNA of the CDR3: TGTGCCAGCAGTTACCTTCGGGAGAGTAAAGAGACCCAGTACTTC. Translated: CASSYLRESKETQYF.

The J gene is TRBJ2-7, the V gene TRBV5-1, with D unclear. The germline V gene encodes CDR1 SGHRS and CDR2 YFSETQ. The CDR3 consists of 14 residues. The CDR3 nucleotides are TGCGTTTTTTTCAAGCAGAAGGCGGCATACGAGCAGTACTTC. Protein: CVFFKQKAAYEQYF.

The chain combines TRBV7-8 with TRBJ2-7; D is unclear. Germline V gives CDR1 SGHVS, CDR2 FQNEAQ. CDR3 length: 15 residues. V shed 6 bases and J shed 2 bases, with 17 bases lying between them. CDR3 in amino acids: CASRNGGLGAYEQYF. The CDR3 nucleotides read TGTGCCAGCAGAAATGGTGGGCTCGGCGCCTACGAGCAGTACTTC.

The table lists this clone with a count of one. This sequence joins TRBV5-6 and TRBJ2-5, with D perhaps matching TRBD2 (5 bases). This CDR3 spans 11 amino acids. V was pared by 1 base and J by 11 bases, with 9 bases between. Germline CDR1 is SGHDT and CDR2 is YYEEEE. CDR3 DNA sequence: TGTGCCAGCAGCTTGATGGGAGAGCAGTACTTC. Its translation: CASSLMGEQYF.

This clone was seen a handful of times. The V gene is TRBV10-3, the J gene TRBJ2-2, with TRBD2 matching over 12 bases. Looked up from germline, CDR1 is ENHRY and CDR2 is SYGVKD. The V gene end was trimmed by 5 bases and the J gene end by 5 bases; junction bases not matched to a gene: 18. This CDR3 contains 20 residues. The CDR3 region has the DNA TGTGCCATCAGTTTCTCGGACAGGCTAGCGGGAGGGCCCTCGACCGGGGAGCTGTTTTTT. It is translated as CAISFSDRLAGGPSTGELFF.

This rearrangement joins TRBV19 to TRBJ2-7; 10 bases align to TRBD2. CDR1 LNHDA and CDR2 SQIVND come from the germline V gene (reference sequence). With V trimmed by 1 base and J by 4 bases, 4 bases remained unmatched. The CDR3 has 15 amino acids. The CDR3 is CASSIAGTSDYEQYF. In nucleotides, the CDR3 is TGTGCCAGTAGTATAGCGGGGACTAGCGATTACGAGCAGTACTTC.

This clone has more than one count but fewer than ten. V and J are TRBV9 and TRBJ2-1, with 11 bases identical to TRBD2. The V gene end was trimmed by 3 bases and the J gene end by 5 bases; junction bases not matched to a gene: 4. Per the germline V gene, CDR1 is SGDLS and CDR2 is YYNGEE. CDR3 length equals 15 residues. The CDR3 bases are TGTGCCAGCAGCGCTAGGGGACTAGCGGACAATGAGCAGTTCTTC. It is translated as CASSARGLADNEQFF.

J is TRBJ2-1 and V is TRBV6-5; D unclear. The germline V and J ends were trimmed by 6 bases and 7 bases, with 13 bases remaining between them. Looked up from germline, CDR1 is MNHEY and CDR2 is SVGAGI. This CDR3 has 13 residues. The CDR3: CASSRGPANEQFF. CDR3 nucleotide sequence: TGTGCCAGCAGCCGTGGGCCAGCAAATGAGCAGTTCTTC.

As concerns this clone: A much larger clone differs from this one at a single base, so this may be a read error. The chain links TRBV5-1 to TRBJ2-1; TRBD2 might be the D (6 bases). Trimming removed 0 bases at V and 5 bases at J, with 9 bases between. The CDR3 sequence is 14 residues long. Per germline, CDR1 SGHRS and CDR2 YFSETQ. DNA of the CDR3: TGCGCCAGCAGCTTGGAACTAGCCCACAATGAGCAGTTCTTC. Protein sequence: CASSLELAHNEQFF. The full variable domain, its missing parts supplied by reference TRBV5-1 and TRBJ2-1, is KAGVTQTPRYLIKTRGQQVTLSCSPISGHRSVSWYQQTPGQGLQFLFEYFSETQRNKGNFPGRFSGRQFSNSRSEMNVSTLELGDSALYLCASSLELAHNEQFFGPGTRLTVL.

This clone has only one observation. V gene TRBV18 combines with J gene TRBJ2-1; D is unresolved. Germline V lookup: CDR1 KGHSH, CDR2 LQKENI. Trimming left V 6 bases short and J 2 bases short, with 14 bases between. The CDR3 totals 15 residues. Here the CDR3 DNA reads TGTGCCAGCTCCCCCCTCGGGTCCCCCTACAATGAGCAGTTCTTC. Its protein is CASSPLGSPYNEQFF.

This chain connects TRBV19 to TRBJ2-1; 10 nucleotides agree with TRBD2. The CDR3 is 14 residues long. J lost 4 bases, V lost 10 bases, and 7 bases had no gene match. Germline lookup yields CDR1 LNHDA and CDR2 SQIVND (reference sequence). The CDR3 region has the DNA TGTGCCACCTTAGCGGGAGGATTGTACAATGAGCAGTTCTTC. Its protein is CATLAGGLYNEQFF.

The V call is TRBV5-1, the J call TRBJ2-3; D unclear. CDR1 is SGHRS, CDR2 YFSETQ, per germline. There are 11 residues in the CDR3. The V end was cut by 3 bases, the J end by 4 bases, with 3 bases between. The CDR3 region is CASSSADTQYF. CDR3 bases: TGCGCCAGCAGCTCAGCAGATACGCAGTATTTT. Based on the CDR3 plus reference TRBV5-1 and TRBJ2-3, the full variable domain is KAGVTQTPRYLIKTRGQQVTLSCSPISGHRSVSWYQQTPGQGLQFLFEYFSETQRNKGNFPGRFSGRQFSNSRSEMNVSTLELGDSALYLCASSSADTQYFGPGTRLTVL.

The chain joins TRBV11-3 to TRBJ2-2; tentative D call: TRBD1 (5 bases). Looked up from germline, CDR1 is SGHNT and CDR2 is YENEEA. CDR3 size: 13 residues. With 5 bases removed from V and 6 bases from J, the gap between germline ends came to 10 bases. The CDR3 sequence: CASSPGQPGELFF. In DNA, the CDR3 is TGTGCCAGCAGCCCAGGACAACCCGGGGAGCTGTTTTTT.

The V call is TRBV4-1, the J call TRBJ2-1, with 11 bases matching TRBD2. This CDR3 contains 17 residues. Trimming cost V 4 bases and J 4 bases; bases outside gene matches: 9. The V gene's germline CDR1 is MGHRA and CDR2 YSYEKL. The DNA of the CDR3 is TGCGCCAGCAGCCCTGGGGGTAGCGGGAGGGCTTACAATGAGCAGTTCTTC. Protein: CASSPGGSGRAYNEQFF.